This T cell receptor (beta chain) was captured in a study of cytomegalovirus exposure and HLA in healthy donors. Study-wide points: In vitro, three CMV-associated chains proved specific for CMV antigens. Donors were assumed by presence/absence analyses to have roughly uniform sequencing depth. Clonal expansion, a later analysis showed, was greater in HLA-associated TCR beta chains than in equally common others.

As for the donors, each was a healthy bone marrow donor. Germline lookup yields CDR1 LNHDA and CDR2 SQIVND (reference sequence). Between the trimmed V and J ends, which lost 7 bases and 1 base, there was a span of 14 bases. The CDR3 is 15 amino acids. This clone occurred many times. Its specificity is unknown. The PCR ran on 60 Vbeta and 13 Jbeta primers. The table came from immunoSEQ multiplex PCR; TCRdb's copy has only in-frame clones and leaves some out. The sample records about 97,000 clones, roughly 76% being singletons. Sequencing was carried out using PBMCs. The chain couples TRBV19 to TRBJ1-5; D is perhaps TRBD1 (5 bases). This TCR was recovered from a man aged 35-49 years in good health and CMV-seronegative. CDR3 nucleotide sequence: TGTGCCAGTACTAACACGCGACAGAGCAATCAGCCCCAGCATTTT. This sequence encodes CASTNTRQSNQPQHF.